This TCR beta chain was documented in a study of regulatory T cells in long-lasting Graves disease. Arm-PCR of CDR3 regions with iRepertoire HTBI primers generated TCR beta libraries. TCRdb used MiXCR to reprocess the multiplex PCR reads, holding one entry per CDR3 protein. The repertoire holds roughly 260,000 distinct CDR3 sequences, more than 15% seen once, with 12% to 15% in the top ten. Time point meaning: newly diagnosed GD, antithyroid drugs for less than 3 months. The TCR library was made from RNA that had been extracted from PBMCs in TRIzol. Study-wide results and limits: Accuracy might have suffered from few samples. Patients with persistent Graves' had lower TCR diversity than newly diagnosed patients.

This clonotype was seen repeatedly, ten times or more. Antigen: not known. A junction end diverges from the germline sequence, so it may reflect a read error. Looked up from germline, CDR1 is SGHRS and CDR2 is YFSETQ. CDR3 size: 13 residues. Another study also made use of these data, one on T cells in Graves' hyperthyroidism and ophthalmopathy.

The clonotype comes from a woman aged 25-40 years with Graves disease. The chain has TRBV5-1 and TRBJ1-2; 8 nucleotides match TRBD1. The source was peripheral blood mononuclear cells (PBMCs), collected at new diagnosis, from a patient treated with antithyroid drugs. The CDR3: CASSPDRGLGYTF. The DNA for the CDR3 is TGTGCCAGCAGCCCCGACAGGGGTTTGGGCTACACCTTC.